This record covers a single T cell receptor (beta chain). What it binds is not known. The data were taken from a study of cytomegalovirus exposure and HLA in healthy donors. Study-wide findings and caveats: In a later analysis, HLA-associated beta chains showed higher expansion and lower generation probabilities than comparable chains.

CDR1 and CDR2 from the germline V gene are KGHSH and LQKENI. CDR3 length equals 13 residues. V shed 3 bases, J shed 2 bases, and the junction held 0 bases outside the gene matches. Researchers ran the PCR with 60 Vbeta and 13 Jbeta primers. The table came from immunoSEQ multiplex PCR; TCRdb's copy has only in-frame clones and leaves some out. The table lists 70,000 or so clones, about 61% of them singletons. The V call is TRBV18, the J call TRBJ2-5, with 7 bases fitting TRBD1. This TCR came from a woman in her forties or fifties in good health and CMV-seronegative. Sequencing used PBMCs. This chain's CDR3 is CASSPGQQETQYF. The CDR3 DNA reads as TGTGCCAGCTCACCGGGACAGCAAGAGACCCAGTACTTC.